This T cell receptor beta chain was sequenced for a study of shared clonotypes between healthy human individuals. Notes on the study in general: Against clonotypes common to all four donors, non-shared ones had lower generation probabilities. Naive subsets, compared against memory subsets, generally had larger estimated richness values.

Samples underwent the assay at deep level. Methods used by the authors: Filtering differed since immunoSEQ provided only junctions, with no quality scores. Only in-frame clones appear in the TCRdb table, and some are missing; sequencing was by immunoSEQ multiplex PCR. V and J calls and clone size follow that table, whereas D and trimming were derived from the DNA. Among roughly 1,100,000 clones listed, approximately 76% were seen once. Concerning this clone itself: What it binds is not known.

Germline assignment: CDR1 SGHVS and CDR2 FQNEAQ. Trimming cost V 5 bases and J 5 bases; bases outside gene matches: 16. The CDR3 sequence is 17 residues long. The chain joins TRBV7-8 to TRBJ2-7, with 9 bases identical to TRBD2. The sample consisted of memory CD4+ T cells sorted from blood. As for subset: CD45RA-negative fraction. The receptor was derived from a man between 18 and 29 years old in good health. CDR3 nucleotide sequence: TGTGCCAGCAGCCAGGGGGTAGCGGGAGAGGTTTTCCACGAGCAGTACTTC. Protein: CASSQGVAGEVFHEQYF.